This passage covers 18 T cell receptor beta chains from one sample sequenced in a study of T cell repertoires in cytomegalovirus infection. What these receptors recognize is not known. TCRdb reanalysed the reads using MiXCR and keeps one entry per CDR3 protein. The sample contains over 45,000 distinct CDR3 sequences, about 21% of which appear only once. The sequences come from CD8+ T cells from cultured PBMCs, collected from culture after CMV antigen stimulation. These receptors all come from a human donor in good health (CMV status not recorded). Some clones in this sample may be carry-over from other donors' samples.

The genes are TRBV7-9 and TRBJ2-1; TRBD2 aligns across 7 bases. CDR1 is SEHNR and CDR2 is FQNEAQ in the germline V gene (reference sequence). This CDR3 contains 15 residues. With 5 bases clipped from V and 6 bases from J, the junction kept 10 bases outside the gene matches. The CDR3 DNA follows: TGTGCCAGCAGCCTAAGCGGGGAGTGGGGCAATGAGCAGTTCTTC. Translating gives CASSLSGEWGNEQFF.

This clonotype showed up many times. The rearrangement uses TRBV7-9 and TRBJ2-5; 8 bases agree with TRBD2. From germline, CDR1 is SEHNR and CDR2 FQNEAQ (reference sequence). This CDR3 region has 15 residues. V lost 5 bases, J lost 5 bases, and 10 bases stayed unmatched. This CDR3 is CASSHSGGPQETQYF. CDR3 sequence (DNA): TGTGCCAGCAGCCACAGCGGGGGCCCCCAGGAGACCCAGTACTTC.

The chain combines TRBV27 with TRBJ2-1, with 10 bases aligning to TRBD2. The CDR3 spans 14 residues. V lost 8 bases and J lost 5; bases outside the gene matches: 6. Germline V lookup: CDR1 MNHEY, CDR2 SMNVEV (reference sequence). The DNA for the CDR3 is TGTGCCAGCGGAACTAGCGGGGATAACAATGAGCAGTTCTTC. Translated, it gives CASGTSGDNNEQFF.

This clonotype was found a few times. The chain recombines TRBV12-3 or TRBV12-4 with TRBJ2-1; D is possibly TRBD2 (6 bases). CDR3 length: 14 amino acids. Trimming took off 4 bases at V and 4 bases at J, with 11 bases between the two ends. The CDR3 sequence is CASSSPGGYNEQFF. The CDR3 region has the DNA TGTGCCAGCAGTTCCCCCGGGGGTTACAATGAGCAGTTCTTC.

The V and J genes are TRBV20-1 and TRBJ2-5; D ambiguous. Trimming took off 0 bases at V and 1 base at J, with 15 bases between the two ends. The germline gives CDR1 DFQATT, CDR2 SNEGSKA (reference sequence). This CDR3 spans 16 amino acids. CDR3 bases: TGCAGTGCTAGAGATTTTGCGGAGATCGTCCAAGAGACCCAGTACTTC. Amino acids: CSARDFAEIVQETQYF.

This rearrangement joins TRBV29-1 to TRBJ2-3; D possibly matches TRBD1 or TRBD2 (5 bases each). Trimming took off 6 bases at V and 2 bases at J, with 15 bases between the two ends. This CDR3 is 14 amino acids long. Looked up from germline, CDR1 is SQVTM and CDR2 is ANQGSEA. This CDR3 is CSVSDEGNTDTQYF. The CDR3 nucleotides read TGCAGCGTATCAGACGAGGGGAACACAGATACGCAGTATTTT.

This clonotype was seen a few times. The chain links TRBV7-3 to TRBJ1-5, with D unclear. The ends were cut back, 5 bases at V and 4 bases at J, with 12 bases in the middle. The germline gives CDR1 SGHTA, CDR2 FQGTGA. CDR3 length: 14 residues. CDR3: CASSPDLGNQPQHF. The CDR3 region has the DNA TGTGCCAGCAGCCCGGACCTAGGGAATCAGCCCCAGCATTTT.

This clonotype was seen a few times. V usage is TRBV12-3 or TRBV12-4 and J usage is TRBJ2-7, with 8 bases fitting TRBD1. The CDR3 consists of 13 residues. V gave up 5 bases and J gave up 6 bases; unmatched junction bases: 6. The CDR3 here is CASSPVDRGEQYF. CDR3 nucleotides: TGTGCCAGCAGTCCCGTCGACAGGGGCGAGCAGTACTTC.

As to this clonotype: This sequence may be a read error, since a much larger clone differs from it by one base. This chain's CDR3 is CASSSFSGRSYNEQFF. The CDR3 bases are TGTGCCAGCAGCTCGTTTAGCGGGAGGTCCTACAATGAGCAGTTCTTC. The rearrangement links TRBV7-8 to TRBJ2-1; TRBD2 matches 10 bases. The CDR3 has 16 amino acids. Germline V lookup: CDR1 SGHVS, CDR2 FQNEAQ. V was clipped by 4 bases and J by 1 base; unmatched bases: 4.

This sequence joins TRBV28 and TRBJ2-2, with 7 bases that match TRBD1. Germline loops: CDR1 MDHEN, CDR2 SYDVKM. This CDR3 has 14 amino acids. The J segment lost 4 bases and the V segment lost 7 bases, leaving 6 bases of the junction unmatched. The CDR3 DNA sequence: TGTGCCAGCAAATACGGGACAGCCACCGGGGAGCTGTTTTTT. Residues: CASKYGTATGELFF.

The sample holds many counts of this clonotype. The genes are TRBV20-1 and TRBJ2-3, with 8 positions matching TRBD2. V gave up 1 base and J gave up 2 bases; unmatched junction bases: 8. CDR3 size: 16 residues. Looked up from germline, CDR1 is DFQATT and CDR2 is SNEGSKA (reference sequence). CDR3 nucleotide sequence: TGCAGTGCTAGAGGAAGGCGGGAGGCCTTCACAGATACGCAGTATTTT. Translation gives CSARGRREAFTDTQYF.

This clonotype has at least ten counts. This rearrangement joins TRBV5-4 to TRBJ2-1, with TRBD2 matching over 11 bases. With V trimmed by 5 bases and J by 9 bases, 10 bases remained unmatched. This CDR3 has 15 amino acids. In germline, CDR1 is SGHNT, CDR2 YYREEE (reference sequence). For the CDR3, the DNA is TGTGCCAGCAGTTTCGGGACTAGCGGCCTGGGTGAGCAGTTCTTC. It encodes CASSFGTSGLGEQFF.

This clonotype was found a few times. The CDR3 sequence: CASSPWGQGRSETQYF. As DNA, the CDR3 is TGTGCCAGCAGTCCTTGGGGACAGGGGAGATCGGAGACCCAGTACTTC. The chain combines TRBV12-3 or TRBV12-4 with TRBJ2-5; 10 bases fit TRBD1. The J segment lost 5 bases and the V segment lost 5 bases, leaving 11 bases of the junction unmatched. The length of the CDR3 is 16 residues.

A few counts support this clonotype. This chain joins TRBV12-3 or TRBV12-4 and TRBJ2-1; TRBD2 matches 10 bases. CDR3 length: 16 residues. V shed 4 bases, J shed 6 bases, and the junction held 9 bases outside the gene matches. CDR3 region: CASSYLSQREGNEQFF. CDR3 nucleotides: TGTGCCAGCAGTTATCTATCCCAGCGGGAGGGCAATGAGCAGTTCTTC.

There are many counts of this clonotype. The rearrangement links TRBV12-3 or TRBV12-4 to TRBJ2-7, with 10 bases identical to TRBD2. This CDR3 comprises 15 residues. V lost 3 bases and J lost 7; bases outside the gene matches: 9. CDR3 sequence (DNA): TGTGCCAGCAGTTTGGAGGCTAGCGGGGGTCCGGAGCAGTACTTC. It encodes CASSLEASGGPEQYF.

This clonotype has just a few counts. The rearrangement uses TRBV18 and TRBJ2-3; 12 nucleotides agree with TRBD2. The CDR3 totals 15 residues. V dropped 7 bases and J dropped 2; count of bases not matched to a gene: 4. The germline V gene encodes CDR1 KGHSH and CDR2 LQKENI. Written as DNA, the CDR3 is TGTGCCAGCTACGGACTAGCGGGACTCACAGATACGCAGTATTTT. Amino acids: CASYGLAGLTDTQYF.

The V and J genes are TRBV29-1 and TRBJ2-3; D uncertain. The CDR3 extends over 10 amino acids. V dropped 5 bases and J dropped 3 bases, with 3 bases sitting between them. Looked up from germline, CDR1 is SQVTM and CDR2 is ANQGSEA. The CDR3 bases are TGCAGCGTTTTTACAGATACGCAGTATTTT. Its translation: CSVFTDTQYF.

This clonotype was picked up a small number of times. This chain links TRBV27 with TRBJ2-5; D call uncertain. Germline V CDR1 and CDR2: MNHEY, SMNVEV (reference sequence). The CDR3 length is 13 residues. The V and J ends lost 5 bases and 1 base respectively, with 8 bases between them. The CDR3, as DNA: TGTGCCAGCAGTCCCCTCCCCCAAGAGACCCAGTACTTC. Translating gives CASSPLPQETQYF.